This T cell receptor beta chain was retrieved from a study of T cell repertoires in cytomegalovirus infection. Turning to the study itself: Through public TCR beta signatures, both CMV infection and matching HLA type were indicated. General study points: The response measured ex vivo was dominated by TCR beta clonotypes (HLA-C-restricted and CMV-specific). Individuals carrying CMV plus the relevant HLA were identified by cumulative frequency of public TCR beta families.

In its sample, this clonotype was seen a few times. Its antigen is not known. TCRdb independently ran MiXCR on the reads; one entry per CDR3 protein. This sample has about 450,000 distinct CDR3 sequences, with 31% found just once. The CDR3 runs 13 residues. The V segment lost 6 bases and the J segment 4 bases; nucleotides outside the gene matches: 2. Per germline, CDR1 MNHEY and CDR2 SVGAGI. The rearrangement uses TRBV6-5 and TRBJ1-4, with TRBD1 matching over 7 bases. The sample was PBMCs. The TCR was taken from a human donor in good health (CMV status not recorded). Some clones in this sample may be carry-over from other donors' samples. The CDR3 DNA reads TGTGCCAGCAGGGGACAGAATAATGAAAAACTGTTTTTT. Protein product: CASRGQNNEKLFF.